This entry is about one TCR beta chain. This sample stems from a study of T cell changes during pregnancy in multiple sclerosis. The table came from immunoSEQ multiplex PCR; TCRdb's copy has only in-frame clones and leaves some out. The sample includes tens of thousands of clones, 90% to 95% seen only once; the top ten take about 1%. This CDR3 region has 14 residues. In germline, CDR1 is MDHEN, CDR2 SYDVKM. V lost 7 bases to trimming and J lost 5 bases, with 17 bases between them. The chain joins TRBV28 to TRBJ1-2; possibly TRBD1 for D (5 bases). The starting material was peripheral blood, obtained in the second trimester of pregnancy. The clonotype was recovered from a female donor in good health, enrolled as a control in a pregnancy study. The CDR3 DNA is TGTGCCAGCACCACAGGAGCCGTTGGGTATGGCTACACCTTC. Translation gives CASTTGAVGYGYTF.